A selection of T cell receptor beta chains follows, all from one sample in a study of T cell responses to AZD1222 COVID-19 vaccine. Clones were sequenced by immunoSEQ multiplex PCR, and TCRdb holds only the in-frame ones, with some missing. The table records about 110,000 clones, around 90% of them present only once. Sequenced here: peripheral blood, sampled on day 0 of AZD1222 vaccination. These receptors were taken from an adult in good health. The CDR3 runs from the conserved cysteine through the conserved F or W. The order of the fields is D gene, CDR3 length, J gene, clone size, V gene, CDR3 protein. D genes are given only for firm matches. The listing skips clone size in some rows; elsewhere it reads once, few, many or a size class.

>NA|15|TRBJ1-1|NA|TRBV6-5
CASSPRGGGDTEAFF
>TRBD2|16|TRBJ2-4|NA|TRBV6-5
CASSYSGGGMENIQYF
>TRBD1|13|TRBJ1-1|NA|TRBV28
CASSLDRELEAFF
>NA|14|TRBJ2-7|NA|TRBV2
CASSVTHRLGEQYF
>NA|12|TRBJ2-3|NA|TRBV7-2
CARTAWGNTQYF
>NA|14|TRBJ2-3|NA|TRBV18
CASSPGQSTDTQYF
>TRBD1|18|TRBJ1-5|NA|TRBV4-1
CASSQDAWDSDSNQPQHF
>TRBD1|19|TRBJ2-7|NA|TRBV4-3
CASSQDARTGARGAYEQYF
>NA|15|TRBJ1-4|once|TRBV5-1
CASSLAQGTNEKLFF
>NA|13|TRBJ1-2|NA|TRBV11-2
CASRQWDLYGYTF
>NA|13|TRBJ2-1|few|TRBV27
CASKSEVYNEQFF
>TRBD1|17|TRBJ2-5|NA|TRBV7-2
CASSKLTGGEPGETQYF
>NA|12|TRBJ2-1|few|TRBV13
CASSKLRGEQFF
>NA|15|TRBJ2-1|NA|TRBV27
CASRDGASAYNEQFF
>NA|13|TRBJ1-1|NA|TRBV5-5
CASSLGVNTEAFF
>TRBD1|15|TRBJ2-3|NA|TRBV2
CASSGQGPVGGTQYF
>NA|13|TRBJ2-7|once|TRBV6-5
CASEGEATYEQYF
>NA|14|TRBJ2-7|NA|TRBV18
CASSPGAPRDEQYF
>TRBD1|15|TRBJ2-7|NA|TRBV7-7
CASSRDRDRTYEQYF
>NA|12|TRBJ2-1|NA|TRBV6-2/TRBV6-3
CASSFMLREQFF
>TRBD1|20|TRBJ2-1|NA|TRBV6-6
CASSRGTGGQIRALQLEQFF
>NA|14|TRBJ1-1|NA|TRBV7-9
CASSLDQGREGAFF
>TRBD2|15|TRBJ2-3|NA|TRBV4-1
CASSHASGGLLGQYF
>TRBD1|14|TRBJ1-4|NA|TRBV30
CAWSSRDRGEKLFF
>NA|16|TRBJ2-2|NA|TRBV10-1
CASSSRGTANTGELFF
>NA|13|TRBJ1-4|NA|TRBV18
CASSPQGGEKLFF
>NA|14|TRBJ1-5|NA|TRBV2
CASTQAYSNQPQHF
>TRBD1|17|TRBJ1-2|once|TRBV10-2
CASSGQGLDGVNYGYTF
>NA|14|TRBJ2-3|NA|TRBV2
CASSFSGSTDTQYF
>NA|16|TRBJ2-1|NA|TRBV28
CASSPMAGSWKTEQFF
>TRBD1|16|TRBJ1-2|NA|TRBV27
CASSAEYTGGIYGYTF
>TRBD2|15|TRBJ2-3|NA|TRBV9
CASSITSGSTDTQYF
>NA|17|TRBJ2-3|NA|TRBV4-1
CASSSRGRTEGLDTQYF